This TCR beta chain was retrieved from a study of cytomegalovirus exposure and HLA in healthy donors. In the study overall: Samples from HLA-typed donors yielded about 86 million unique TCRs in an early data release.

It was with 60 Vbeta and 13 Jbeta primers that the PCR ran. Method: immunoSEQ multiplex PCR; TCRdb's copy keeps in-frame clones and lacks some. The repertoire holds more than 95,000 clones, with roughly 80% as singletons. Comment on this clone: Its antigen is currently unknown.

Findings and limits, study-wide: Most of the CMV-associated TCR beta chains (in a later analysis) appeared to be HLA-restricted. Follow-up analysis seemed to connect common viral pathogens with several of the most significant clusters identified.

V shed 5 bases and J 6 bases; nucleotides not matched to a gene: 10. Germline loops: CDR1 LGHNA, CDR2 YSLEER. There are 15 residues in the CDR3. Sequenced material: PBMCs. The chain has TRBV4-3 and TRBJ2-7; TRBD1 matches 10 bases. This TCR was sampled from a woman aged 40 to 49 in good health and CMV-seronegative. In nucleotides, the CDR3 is TGCGCCAGCAGCTACACCGGGACAGGGGTTTTCGAGCAGTACTTC. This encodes CASSYTGTGVFEQYF.